This TCR beta chain was captured in a study of tumor and adjacent non-tumor tissue in lung cancer. Findings of the study overall: Compared with tumor, normal lung showed significantly lower TCR diversity. In normal lung, the top 100 clones were significantly more dominant than in tumor.

The CDR3 is 13 residues long. V gave up 7 bases and J gave up 4 bases; unmatched junction bases: 4. Germline CDR1 reads SQVTM; CDR2 reads ANQGSEA. Three rounds of nested PCR, following a modified ARM-PCR protocol, produced the TCRbeta library. One entry per CDR3 protein results from TCRdb running MiXCR on the multiplex PCR reads. The sample shows approximately 140,000 distinct CDR3 sequences, roughly 66% of them seen only once. The template was RNA from unsorted bulk tissue. Donors were chemotherapy-naive, newly diagnosed lung cancer surgical patients in China, August–late 2014. As for this clonotype: What it binds is not known.

This rearrangement joins TRBV29-1 to TRBJ1-5, with TRBD1 matching over 10 bases. The sequenced sample consisted of lung tumor tissue. This receptor was taken from a man in his fifties or sixties with small cell lung cancer. The CDR3 DNA reads TGCAGCGCTGGGACAGGGGTAAATCAGCCCCAGCATTTT. Amino acids: CSAGTGVNQPQHF.